The T cell receptor beta chain under discussion was sequenced for a study of blood T cells in healthy people across ages (dated by TCRdb to between 2014 and 2017). In terms of the full investigation: Template switching captured roughly one uniquely barcoded TCR beta cDNA molecule per two T cells in model experiments. Using deep sequencing normalized with unique cDNA molecular identifiers, the study measured how TCR beta repertoire diversity changes with age. The donors were split into four age groups: young (average around 15 years), middle-aged (39), aged (more than 60) and long-lived (over 75). Donors of different ages were randomly distributed across sequencing lanes to avoid experimental bias. The study analyzed two additional independent replicas of 1 million unique cDNA reads from the same blood draw for two donors, one aged 18 to 30 and one aged 80 or older.

The study at large found these results: Compared with the aged group, more naive CD4+ T cells, fewer expanded clones and increased TCR diversity were shown by the long-lived group, suggesting age selection. Observed TCR beta diversity correlated strongly with the percentage of naive T cells measured by flow cytometry. Bulk unsorted PBMC profiling prevented conclusive comparison of naive and antigen-experienced compartments. Estimates of total diversity based on one million sequenced T cells were regarded as lower bounds and as underestimates. As age increased, observed TCR beta diversity per million T cells dropped in a roughly linear way, and a significant reduction was already evident by age approximately 40. Donor CMV infection status was unknown, potentially confounding age-related changes in expanded clonotypes.

Library construction relied on 5' RACE. Reads for this sample came from an Illumina HiSeq 2500. The second PCR ran for roughly 6 to 11 cycles and used a J-beta primer mix along with a sample-barcoded 5' primer. A template-switch 5' adaptor carrying 12 random nucleotides introduced a unique molecular identifier onto each TCR beta cDNA molecule. At least 3 million CDR3-containing paired-end reads were obtained from each sample. The Mint cDNA synthesis kit, primed by a TRBC-specific oligonucleotide, was used to synthesize first-strand cDNA from all RNA. After uracil-DNA glycosylase treatment, a first 18-cycle PCR used universal primers M1SS and BC2_uni_R on all cDNA. As for how the authors treated the data: Each sample was normalized by randomly selecting 1 million high-quality reads, each carrying a distinct molecular identifier. Instead of being binned into consensus sequences, reads that shared molecular identifiers were thrown out. MiTCR, with a Q25 quality threshold and the strictest error-elimination algorithm, was used for CDR3 identification, clonotype clustering and error correction. A nonparametric unseen species model with Euler transformation was used to estimate a lower bound on total TCR beta diversity. TCRdb handled the public reads itself, with Q25 trimming in fastp and clone calling in MiXCR, and kept productive beta chains. One record per CDR3 amino acid sequence lists the most common genes and DNA. What appears here as the V and J calls and clone size reflects TCRdb's work, not the paper's. For this sample there are 700,000 to 800,000 distinct CDR3 sequences; 35% to 45% appear just once. 20% to 25% of the sample rests with the top ten.

Measured from the cysteine to the phenylalanine, the CDR3 is 13 residues long. Just the 39-base CDR3 DNA is kept, in frame starting at base 1. Looking up the germline V gene (reference sequence) yields CDR1 DFQATT and CDR2 SNEGSKA. V drops 6 bases and J drops 7 bases, leaving 19 bases in between. Systemically healthy Caucasian individuals from Russia, 39 in total and aged about 6 to 100 years, were included as donors. Each donor gave ten milliliters of peripheral blood, drawn into EDTA-treated Vacutainer tubes. PBMCs were isolated by Ficoll-Paque density-gradient centrifugation, with at least 7 million obtained per sample. Total RNA, at least 6 micrograms per sample, was extracted from PBMCs with Trizol reagent. For every donor, flow cytometry on a PBMC aliquot measured the percentage of naive CD45RAhigh/CD27high T cells. About this clonotype itself: The antigen this receptor binds is unknown. Base qualities are not at hand, and no much larger clone is one base apart.

The material sequenced was blood. The receptor's source is an older woman in good health. This sequence uses TRBV20-1 and TRBJ2-7; the D gene is tentatively TRBD1 or TRBD2, each matching 5 bases. The bases are TGCAGTGCCAGACGGGACCCCCCTCGGGAGCAGTACTTC. Translated, this is CSARRDPPREQYF.